The rows below give T cell receptor beta chains drawn from one sample of a study of shared T cell receptors in the human thymus. The repertoire was sequenced with immunoSEQ multiplex PCR; TCRdb's copy has only in-frame clones and lacks some. Among 650,000 to 950,000 clones listed, 70% to 90% were seen once. These data were also filed under a second study, of human thymus T cells.

Sequenced material: thymocytes. The origin of the receptors is a girl under two years old with a congenital heart defect. The CDR3 runs from the conserved cysteine through the conserved F or W. The D gene is left open where the match is weak. Clone sizes are given selectively: once, few, many, or a class where the clone is expanded.

clone_size	v_call	j_call	d_call	cdr3_aa	cdr3_nt
NA	TRBV21-1	TRBJ1-1	NA	CASSKEGCGGSIEAFF	TGTGCCAGCAGCAAAGAAGGGTGTGGGGGCTCCATTGAAGCTTTCTTT
NA	TRBV6-1	TRBJ2-1	TRBD2	CASRTSSGGYNEQFF	TGTGCCAGCAGAACAAGTAGCGGGGGTTACAATGAGCAGTTCTTC
NA	TRBV9	TRBJ2-3	NA	CASSVAAGALTDTQYF	TGTGCCAGCAGCGTAGCGGCGGGGGCCCTCACAGATACGCAGTATTTT
NA	TRBV19	TRBJ1-1	TRBD1	CASSTRSPRGSTRTEAFF	TGTGCCAGTAGTACTCGATCACCCAGGGGGTCGACCCGCACTGAAGCTTTCTTT
NA	TRBV4-1	TRBJ2-7	TRBD2	CASSQGWGGSSYEQYF	TGCGCCAGCAGCCAAGGGTGGGGCGGGAGCTCCTACGAGCAGTACTTC
NA	TRBV18	TRBJ2-3	TRBD2	CASSPTSGETDTQYF	TGTGCCAGCTCACCAACTAGCGGGGAGACAGATACGCAGTATTTT
NA	TRBV18	TRBJ1-5	TRBD1	CASSPVSQGAQPQHF	TGTGCCAGCTCACCGGTCTCACAGGGGGCCCAGCCCCAGCATTTT
NA	TRBV10-3	TRBJ2-1	NA	CAISESSRGNEQFF	TGTGCCATCAGTGAGTCGAGTCGGGGCAATGAGCAGTTCTTC
few	TRBV6-5	TRBJ1-2	NA	CASSYSIWGVRGYTF	TGTGCCAGCAGTTACTCGATTTGGGGGGTACGGGGCTACACCTTC
few	TRBV28	TRBJ1-5	NA	CASSLVRNYSNQPQHF	TGTGCCAGCAGTTTAGTTCGGAACTATAGCAATCAGCCCCAGCATTTT
once	TRBV6-5	TRBJ2-7	NA	CASSRLSWVEEQYF	TGTGCCAGCAGCCGACTGTCCTGGGTGGAGGAGCAGTACTTC
NA	TRBV7-2	TRBJ1-3	NA	CASSAESLAEGNTIYF	TGTGCCAGCAGTGCCGAGTCCCTTGCTGAGGGAAACACCATATATTTT
NA	TRBV4-3	TRBJ2-3	NA	CASSPPGERTQYF	TGCGCCAGCAGCCCCCCGGGTGAGCGGACGCAGTATTTT
once	TRBV2	TRBJ1-1	TRBD1	CASRLTGTGLNTEAFF	TGTGCCAGCAGACTCACCGGGACAGGGCTGAACACTGAAGCTTTCTTT
NA	TRBV7-3	TRBJ2-3	TRBD2	CASSHGPLAGEVGDTQYF	TGTGCCAGCAGCCACGGCCCACTAGCGGGGGAAGTCGGGGATACGCAGTATTTT
NA	TRBV5-1	TRBJ1-1	TRBD1	CASSYRGLGTEAFF	TGCGCCAGCAGCTACAGGGGGCTCGGCACTGAAGCTTTCTTT
NA	TRBV6-4	TRBJ2-2	NA	CASSPGSGELFF	TGTGCCAGCAGTCCAGGGTCCGGGGAGCTGTTTTTT
NA	TRBV28	TRBJ1-6	TRBD1	CASRRPRDSEGPNSPLHF	TGTGCCAGCAGGCGACCCCGGGACAGTGAGGGCCCGAATTCACCCCTCCACTTT
NA	TRBV7-2	TRBJ2-1	TRBD2	CASRRGAGGLDEQFF	TGTGCCAGCAGGCGTGGAGCGGGGGGGCTCGATGAGCAGTTCTTC
NA	TRBV4-1	TRBJ1-1	NA	CASSQEGRDAGTEAFF	TGCGCCAGCAGCCAAGAGGGTCGGGATGCGGGCACTGAAGCTTTCTTT
NA	TRBV9	TRBJ2-3	TRBD2	CASSVERGVTDTQYF	TGTGCCAGCAGCGTCGAGCGGGGGGTCACAGATACGCAGTATTTT
NA	TRBV4-3	TRBJ1-1	NA	CASSQDLKIRVSTEAFF	TGCGCCAGCAGCCAAGATTTGAAAATCAGGGTATCCACTGAAGCTTTCTTT
NA	TRBV15	TRBJ2-4	NA	CATSRASAKNIQYF	TGTGCCACCAGCAGAGCCTCGGCCAAAAACATTCAGTACTTC
NA	TRBV6-1	TRBJ1-2	NA	CASSANKDGYTF	TGTGCCAGCAGTGCCAACAAAGATGGCTACACCTTC
NA	TRBV7-3	TRBJ2-6	NA	CASSHAGFLAGANVLTF	TGTGCCAGCAGCCATGCTGGGTTTCTAGCGGGGGCCAACGTCCTGACTTTC
NA	TRBV5-8	TRBJ1-2	TRBD1	CASSFDREVAGYTF	TGTGCCAGCAGTTTCGACAGGGAAGTCGCTGGCTACACCTTC